A single sample is the source of the 13 T cell receptor beta chains below, sequenced in a study of shared clonotypes between healthy human individuals. Produced via immunoSEQ multiplex PCR; TCRdb's table is partial and in-frame only. The table lists about 480,000 clones, 75% to 80% of them singletons. Material: PBMCs. Receptors were obtained from a woman aged 40-49 years in good health. Some clones in this sample may be carry-over from other donors' samples.

The rearrangement joins TRBV9 to TRBJ1-4; TRBD1 aligns across 8 bases. Trimming removed 0 bases from V and 5 bases from J; junction bases left unmatched: 6. The CDR3 contains 16 residues. Germline V gene data show CDR1 as SGDLS and CDR2 as YYNGEE. This CDR3 reads CASSVAGQGANEKLFF. In nucleotides, the CDR3 is TGTGCCAGCAGCGTAGCCGGACAGGGCGCGAATGAAAAACTGTTTTTT. Full variable domain (rest looked up from reference TRBV9 and TRBJ1-4): DSGVTQTPKHLITATGQRVTLRCSPRSGDLSVYWYQQSLDQGLQFLIQYYNGEERAKGNILERFSAQQFPDLHSELNLSSLELGDSALYFCASSVAGQGANEKLFFGSGTQLSVL.

The J gene is TRBJ1-1, the V gene TRBV6-5, with TRBD1 matching over 9 bases. V lost 6 bases, J lost 11 bases, and 13 bases stayed unmatched. Germline V CDR1 and CDR2: MNHEY, SVGAGI. The CDR3 is 14 amino acids. CDR3 loop: CASSRPGQGGGAFF. The CDR3 nucleotides are TGTGCCAGCAGCCGCCCGGGACAGGGAGGTGGGGCTTTCTTT.

This clone was counted a single time. The V call is TRBV4-2, the J call TRBJ2-3, with D perhaps TRBD1 (6 bases). V was clipped by 4 bases and J by 4 bases, with 12 bases between them. The germline gives CDR1 LGHNA, CDR2 YNFKEQ. There are 14 residues in the CDR3. Here the CDR3 reads CASSRSRGADTQYF. The CDR3 DNA is TGTGCCAGCAGCCGTAGCAGGGGTGCAGATACGCAGTATTTT.

The chain combines TRBV10-3 with TRBJ2-5; TRBD1 is a possible D gene (6 bases). Looked up from germline, CDR1 is ENHRY and CDR2 is SYGVKD. V lost 2 bases and J lost 1, with 11 bases in between. There are 15 residues in the CDR3. CDR3 residues: CAISETMTGQETQYF. DNA for the CDR3: TGTGCCATCAGTGAGACCATGACAGGCCAAGAGACCCAGTACTTC.

A few counts support this clone. This chain connects TRBV10-3 to TRBJ2-3, with 7 bases identical to TRBD1. The germline CDR1 and CDR2 sequences are ENHRY and SYGVKD. Trimming took 0 bases from V and 1 from J; bases not matched to a gene: 10. This CDR3 spans 18 amino acids. In DNA form, the CDR3 reads TGTGCCATCAGTGAGTCCATGAGAGGACAGGCGCGCACAGATACGCAGTATTTT. It encodes CAISESMRGQARTDTQYF.

This sequence joins TRBV4-3 and TRBJ2-2, with D unclear. The CDR3 is 15 amino acids. V lost 4 bases to trimming and J lost 5 bases, with 14 bases between them. Germline V lookup: CDR1 LGHNA, CDR2 YSLEER. The CDR3 region is CASSPLADGTGELFF. Written as DNA, the CDR3 is TGCGCCAGCAGCCCGCTCGCGGATGGTACCGGGGAGCTGTTTTTT.

J is TRBJ1-5 and V is TRBV4-3, with TRBD1 as a possible D gene (5 bases). Germline assignment: CDR1 LGHNA and CDR2 YSLEER. The CDR3 has 13 residues. Deletions cut 4 bases from V and 3 bases from J, with 7 bases between. CDR3 amino acids: CASSPGTNQPQHF. The CDR3 bases are TGCGCCAGCAGCCCGGGGACCAATCAGCCCCAGCATTTT.

This clone was observed a handful of times. J is TRBJ1-2 and V is TRBV9, with D possibly matching TRBD1 (5 bases). Trimming left V 0 bases short and J 2 bases short, with 8 bases between. Germline CDR1 is SGDLS and CDR2 is YYNGEE. The CDR3 is made up of 14 amino acids. CDR3 region: CASSVAGDNYGYTF. The CDR3, as DNA: TGTGCCAGCAGCGTAGCTGGGGACAACTATGGCTACACCTTC.

This clone was seen once. V gene TRBV10-1 combines with J gene TRBJ2-3; D unclear. Germline V gene lookup returns CDR1 WNHNN and CDR2 SYGVQD (reference sequence). CDR3 length equals 13 residues. V lost 8 bases and J 1 base, leaving 10 bases between the germline ends. CDR3 nucleotides: TGCGCCAGCGCCGTTCTGCGCACAGATACGCAGTATTTT. This codes for CASAVLRTDTQYF.

The genes are TRBV10-3 and TRBJ2-1; 12 nucleotides agree with TRBD2. Germline CDR1 ENHRY, CDR2 SYGVKD. This CDR3 region has 15 residues. The junction had 2 bases not matched to a gene; V was cut back by 3 bases and J by 5 bases. The CDR3 here is CAISDRLAGDNEQFF. In nucleotides, the CDR3 is TGTGCCATCAGTGATCGACTAGCGGGGGACAATGAGCAGTTCTTC.

This rearrangement joins TRBV6-5 to TRBJ1-1; TRBD1 matches at 10 bases. V trimming: 5 bases; J trimming: 6 bases; junction bases outside the gene matches: 3. Germline CDR1 reads MNHEY; CDR2 reads SVGAGI. The CDR3 loop spans 13 amino acids. CDR3 in DNA: TGTGCCAGCAGTACCGGGACAGGGGCTGAAGCTTTCTTT. Translating it yields CASSTGTGAEAFF.

V is TRBV6-5 and J is TRBJ2-3, with a possible D match to TRBD2 (5 bases). With 0 bases removed from V and 4 bases from J, the gap between germline ends came to 14 bases. Germline V gene data show CDR1 as MNHEY and CDR2 as SVGAGI. CDR3 length: 16 residues. The CDR3: CASSYSEVARSDTQYF. The CDR3 DNA reads TGTGCCAGCAGTTACTCGGAGGTAGCGCGATCAGATACGCAGTATTTT.

V usage is TRBV19 and J usage is TRBJ2-3; tentative D call: TRBD2 (5 bases). Germline V CDR1 and CDR2: LNHDA, SQIVND (reference sequence). CDR3 length equals 14 residues. V was shortened by 10 bases and J by 0 bases, with 14 bases between the two germline ends. CDR3 protein: CATTEGSSTDTQYF. CDR3 coding DNA: TGTGCCACCACCGAGGGCTCCAGCACAGATACGCAGTATTTT.